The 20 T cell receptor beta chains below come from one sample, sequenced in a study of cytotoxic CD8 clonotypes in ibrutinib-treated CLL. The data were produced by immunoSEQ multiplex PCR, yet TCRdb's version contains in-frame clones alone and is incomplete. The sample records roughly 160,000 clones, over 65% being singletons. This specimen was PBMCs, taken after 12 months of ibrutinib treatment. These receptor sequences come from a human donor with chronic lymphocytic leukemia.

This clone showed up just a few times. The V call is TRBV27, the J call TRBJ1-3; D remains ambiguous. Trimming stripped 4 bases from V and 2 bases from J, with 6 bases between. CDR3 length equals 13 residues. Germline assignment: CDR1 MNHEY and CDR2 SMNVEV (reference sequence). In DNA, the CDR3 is TGTGCCAGCAGTTGGGCAGCTGGAAACACCATATATTTT. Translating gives CASSWAAGNTIYF.

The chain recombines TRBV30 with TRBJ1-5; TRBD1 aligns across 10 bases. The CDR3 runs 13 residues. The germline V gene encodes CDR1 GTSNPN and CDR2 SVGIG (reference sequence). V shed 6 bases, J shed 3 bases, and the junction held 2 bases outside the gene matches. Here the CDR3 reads CACGQGDNQPQHF. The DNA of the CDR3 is TGTGCCTGCGGACAGGGGGACAATCAGCCCCAGCATTTT. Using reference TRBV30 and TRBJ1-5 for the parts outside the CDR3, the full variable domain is SQTIHQWPATLVQPVGSPLSLECTVEGTSNPNLYWYRQAAGRGLQLLFYSVGIGQISSEVPQNLSASRPQDRQFILSSKKLLLSDSGFYLCACGQGDNQPQHFGDGTRLSIL.

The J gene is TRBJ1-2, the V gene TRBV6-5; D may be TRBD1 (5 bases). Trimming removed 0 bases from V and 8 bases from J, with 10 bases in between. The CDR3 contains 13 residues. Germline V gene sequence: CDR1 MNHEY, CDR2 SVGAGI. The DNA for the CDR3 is TGTGCCAGCAGTTACTCGGGGGTCGACGGCTACACCTTC. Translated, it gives CASSYSGVDGYTF.

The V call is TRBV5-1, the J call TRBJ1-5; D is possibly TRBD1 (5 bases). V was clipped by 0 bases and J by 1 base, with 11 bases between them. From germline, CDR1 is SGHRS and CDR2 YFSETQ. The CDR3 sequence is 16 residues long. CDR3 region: CASSLEGAGSNQPQHF. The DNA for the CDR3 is TGCGCCAGCAGCTTGGAAGGGGCTGGGAGCAATCAGCCCCAGCATTTT.

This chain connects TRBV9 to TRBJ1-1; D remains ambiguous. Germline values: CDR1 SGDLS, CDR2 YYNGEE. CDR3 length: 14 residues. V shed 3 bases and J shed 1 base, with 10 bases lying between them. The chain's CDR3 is CASSDVRGNTEAFF. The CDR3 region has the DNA TGTGCCAGCAGCGATGTCCGCGGGAACACTGAAGCTTTCTTT. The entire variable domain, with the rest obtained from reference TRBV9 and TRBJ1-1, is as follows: DSGVTQTPKHLITATGQRVTLRCSPRSGDLSVYWYQQSLDQGLQFLIQYYNGEERAKGNILERFSAQQFPDLHSELNLSSLELGDSALYFCASSDVRGNTEAFFGQGTRLTVV.

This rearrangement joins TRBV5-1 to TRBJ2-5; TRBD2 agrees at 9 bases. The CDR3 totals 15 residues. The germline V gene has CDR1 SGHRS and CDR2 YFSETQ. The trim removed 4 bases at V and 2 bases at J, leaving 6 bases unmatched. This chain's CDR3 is CASSHYSGSQETQYF. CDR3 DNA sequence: TGCGCCAGCAGCCACTATAGCGGGAGTCAAGAGACCCAGTACTTC.

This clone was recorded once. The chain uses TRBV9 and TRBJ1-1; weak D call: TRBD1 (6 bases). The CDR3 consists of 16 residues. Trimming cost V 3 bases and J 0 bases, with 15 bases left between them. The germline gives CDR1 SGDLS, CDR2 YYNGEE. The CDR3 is CASSDPRGSLNTEAFF. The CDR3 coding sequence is TGTGCCAGCAGCGATCCGAGGGGGTCGCTGAACACTGAAGCTTTCTTT.

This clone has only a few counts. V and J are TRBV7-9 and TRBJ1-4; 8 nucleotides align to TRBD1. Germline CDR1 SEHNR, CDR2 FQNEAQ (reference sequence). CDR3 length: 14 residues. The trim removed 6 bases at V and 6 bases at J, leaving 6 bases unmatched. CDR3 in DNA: TGTGCCAGCAGTCAGGGGGCAGGGGATGAAAAACTGTTTTTT. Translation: CASSQGAGDEKLFF.

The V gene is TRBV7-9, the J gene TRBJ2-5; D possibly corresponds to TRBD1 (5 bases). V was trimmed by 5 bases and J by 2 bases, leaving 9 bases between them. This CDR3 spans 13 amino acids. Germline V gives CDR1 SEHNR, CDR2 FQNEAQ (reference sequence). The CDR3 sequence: CASSPRQQETQYF. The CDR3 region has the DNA TGTGCCAGCAGCCCGCGACAGCAAGAGACCCAGTACTTC.

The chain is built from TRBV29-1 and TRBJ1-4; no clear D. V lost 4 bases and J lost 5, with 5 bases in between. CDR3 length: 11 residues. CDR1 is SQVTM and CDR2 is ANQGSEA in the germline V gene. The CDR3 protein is CSVVENEKLFF. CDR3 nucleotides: TGCAGCGTTGTCGAGAATGAAAAACTGTTTTTT.

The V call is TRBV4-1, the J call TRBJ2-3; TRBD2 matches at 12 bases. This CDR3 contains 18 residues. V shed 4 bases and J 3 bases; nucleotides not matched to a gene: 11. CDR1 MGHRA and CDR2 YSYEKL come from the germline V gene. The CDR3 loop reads CASSRPGLTSGRTDTQYF. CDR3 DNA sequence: TGCGCCAGCAGCCGCCCCGGATTGACTAGCGGGAGAACAGATACGCAGTATTTT.

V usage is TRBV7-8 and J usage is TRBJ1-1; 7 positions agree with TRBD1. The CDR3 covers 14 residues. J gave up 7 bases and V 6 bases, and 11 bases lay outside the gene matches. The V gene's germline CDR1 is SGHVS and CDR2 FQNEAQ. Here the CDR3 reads CASSNDRALLEAFF. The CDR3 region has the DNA TGTGCCAGCAGTAACGACAGGGCCTTACTTGAAGCTTTCTTT.

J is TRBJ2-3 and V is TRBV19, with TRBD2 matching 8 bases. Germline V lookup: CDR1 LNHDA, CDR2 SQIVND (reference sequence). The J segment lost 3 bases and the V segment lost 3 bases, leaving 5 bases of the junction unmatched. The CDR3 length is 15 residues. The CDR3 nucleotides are TGTGCCAGTAGTATGGGGGCGGGAGGTACAGATACGCAGTATTTT. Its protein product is CASSMGAGGTDTQYF.

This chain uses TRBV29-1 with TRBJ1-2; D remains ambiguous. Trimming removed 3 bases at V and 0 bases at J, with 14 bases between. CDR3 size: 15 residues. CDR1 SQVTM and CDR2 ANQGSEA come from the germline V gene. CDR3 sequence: CSVDPSTVPNYGYTF. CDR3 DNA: TGCAGCGTTGACCCATCCACGGTTCCTAACTATGGCTACACCTTC.

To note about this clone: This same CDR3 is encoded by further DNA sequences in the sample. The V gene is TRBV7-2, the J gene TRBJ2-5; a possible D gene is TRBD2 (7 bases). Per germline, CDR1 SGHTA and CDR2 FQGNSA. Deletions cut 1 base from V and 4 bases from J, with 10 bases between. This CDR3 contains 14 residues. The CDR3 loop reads CASSLGGGPETQYF. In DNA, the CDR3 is TGTGCCAGCAGCTTAGGGGGGGGCCCAGAGACCCAGTACTTC.

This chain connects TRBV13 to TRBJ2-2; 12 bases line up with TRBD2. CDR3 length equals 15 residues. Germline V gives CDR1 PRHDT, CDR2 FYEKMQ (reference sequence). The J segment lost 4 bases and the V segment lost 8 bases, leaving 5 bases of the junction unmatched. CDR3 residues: CASYRLAGVTGELFF. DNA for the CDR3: TGTGCCAGCTACCGACTAGCGGGAGTCACCGGGGAGCTGTTTTTT.

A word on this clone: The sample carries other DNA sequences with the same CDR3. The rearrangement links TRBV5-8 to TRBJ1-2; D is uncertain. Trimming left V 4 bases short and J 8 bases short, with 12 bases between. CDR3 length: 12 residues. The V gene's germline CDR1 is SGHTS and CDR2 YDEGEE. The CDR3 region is CASSLTGGGYTF. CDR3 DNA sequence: TGTGCCAGCAGCCTAACGGGAGGGGGCTACACCTTC.

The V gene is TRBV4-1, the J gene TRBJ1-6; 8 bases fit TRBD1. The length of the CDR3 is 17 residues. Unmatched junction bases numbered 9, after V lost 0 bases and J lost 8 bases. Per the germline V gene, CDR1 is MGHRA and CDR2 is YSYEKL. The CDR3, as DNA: TGCGCCAGCAGCCAAGAGGGACAGGTTTCGTTGTATTCACCCCTCCACTTT. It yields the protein CASSQEGQVSLYSPLHF.

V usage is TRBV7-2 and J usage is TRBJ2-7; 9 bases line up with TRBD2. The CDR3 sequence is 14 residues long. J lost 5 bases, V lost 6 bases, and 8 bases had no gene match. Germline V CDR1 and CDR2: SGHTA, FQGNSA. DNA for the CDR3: TGTGCCAGCAGGGAGCGCGGGAGGGGCGACGAGCAGTACTTC. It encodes CASRERGRGDEQYF. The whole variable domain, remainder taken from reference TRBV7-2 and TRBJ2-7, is GAGVSQSPSNKVTEKGKDVELRCDPISGHTALYWYRQSLGQGLEFLIYFQGNSAPDKSGLPSDRFSAERTGGSVSTLTIQRTQQEDSAVYLCASRERGRGDEQYFGPGTRLTVT.

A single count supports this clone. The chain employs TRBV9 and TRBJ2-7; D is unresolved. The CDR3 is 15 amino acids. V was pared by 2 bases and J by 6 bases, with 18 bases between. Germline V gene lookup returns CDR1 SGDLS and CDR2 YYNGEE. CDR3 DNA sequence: TGTGCCAGCAGCGTCAACCCGGGTCGTCTCGGCGAGCAGTACTTC. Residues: CASSVNPGRLGEQYF.